The 15 T cell receptor beta chains below all came from one sample that was sequenced in a study of T-cell reconstitution after alpha-beta-depleted transplantation in children (dated by TCRdb to about 2016). The library was prepared using PCR. TCRdb lists the instrument as Illumina HiSeq 2500. TCR libraries were prepared with molecular barcoding, using unique molecular identifiers to normalize TCRbeta repertoire quantification. TCRdb cleaned the public reads at Q25 with fastp, built clones with MiXCR and kept in-frame beta chains. Under each unique CDR3 protein, matching rows form one entry showing the most common genes and DNA. This sample is represented by about 200,000 distinct CDR3 sequences; about 6.6% of them were singletons. Together, the top ten hold 4.5% to 6.5% of the sample. Interpreted using the paper, the treatment or condition label stands for: allogeneic hematopoietic cell transplantation with graft depleted of TCRalphabeta T cells and CD19 B cells.

The input for sequencing was PBMCs, taken before TCRalphabeta/CD19-depleted stem cell transplant. The receptors shown here come from a boy aged 2-9 years with acute lymphoblastic leukemia, due to receive a stem cell transplant.

The chain joins TRBV7-2 to TRBJ2-3, with D maybe TRBD2 (6 bases). Looked up from germline, CDR1 is SGHTA and CDR2 is FQGNSA. The germline V and J ends were trimmed by 5 bases and 6 bases, with 18 bases remaining between them. The CDR3 loop spans 15 amino acids. The CDR3, as DNA: TGTGCCAGCAGCGAAGAACTAGCTCGGGGTGATACGCAGTATTTT. Amino acids: CASSEELARGDTQYF.

This clonotype occurred many times. This chain connects TRBV29-1 to TRBJ2-7; D assignment may be TRBD1 or TRBD2 (5 bases each). The ends were cut back, 4 bases at V and 7 bases at J, with 17 bases in the middle. Germline values: CDR1 SQVTM, CDR2 ANQGSEA. CDR3 length: 13 amino acids. CDR3 residues: CSVVGTRLGEQYF. The CDR3 region has the DNA TGCAGCGTTGTTGGGACGCGTCTTGGAGAGCAGTACTTC.

CDR3 sequence reads: CASSRFGFWETTIEQFF. The CDR3 bases are TGCGCCAGCAGCCGTTTTGGGTTTTGGGAAACTACAATTGAGCAGTTCTTC. The chain couples TRBV4-1 to TRBJ2-1; D call uncertain. CDR1 is MGHRA and CDR2 is YSYEKL in the germline V gene. The CDR3 sequence is 17 residues long. Trimming cost V 4 bases and J 9 bases, with 25 bases left between them.

The chain recombines TRBV12-3 or TRBV12-4 with TRBJ1-1; possibly TRBD1 for D (6 bases). This CDR3 contains 12 residues. Trimming pared 8 bases from V and 11 bases from J, leaving 18 bases between. The chain's CDR3 is CASCISGGLAFF. Here the CDR3 DNA reads TGTGCCAGCTGCATTAGTGGGGGGCTGGCTTTCTTT.

This clonotype was recorded at least ten times. The J gene is TRBJ2-3, the V gene TRBV20-1; a possible D gene is TRBD2 (6 bases). V was shortened by 4 bases and J by 6 bases, with 17 bases between the two germline ends. Germline CDR1 DFQATT, CDR2 SNEGSKA (reference sequence). CDR3 length: 14 residues. CDR3 protein: CSAMPARDSDTQYF. The CDR3 DNA follows: TGCAGTGCTATGCCAGCCCGGGACTCTGATACGCAGTATTTT.

This clonotype has a count of ten or more. CDR3 bases: TGTGCCAGCAGTCCCTTACACGCCCGAGGAAATTCACCCCTCCACTTT. It is translated as CASSPLHARGNSPLHF. This chain links TRBV27 with TRBJ1-6; D is ambiguous. Germline V gene lookup returns CDR1 MNHEY and CDR2 SMNVEV (reference sequence). The ends were cut back, 5 bases at V and 7 bases at J, with 18 bases in the middle. CDR3 length: 16 amino acids.

This clonotype was observed many times. The chain joins TRBV6-7 to TRBJ2-2; D is tentatively TRBD1 or TRBD2 (5 bases each). TRBV6-7 is an ORF; its function is uncertain. Trimming removed 3 bases at V and 3 bases at J, with 14 bases between. The CDR3 totals 16 residues. The CDR3 reads CASSYGRGPDTGELFF. The CDR3 region has the DNA TGTGCCAGCAGTTATGGAAGGGGACCGGACACCGGGGAGCTGTTTTTT.

Ten or more counts support this clonotype. The chain combines TRBV5-6 with TRBJ1-5; no firm D call. The CDR3 runs 14 residues. V gave up 0 bases and J gave up 4 bases, with 8 bases separating them. CDR1 SGHDT and CDR2 YYEEEE come from the germline V gene. The chain's CDR3 is CASSLVSGNQPQHF. In DNA, the CDR3 is TGTGCCAGCAGCTTGGTGTCGGGAAATCAGCCCCAGCATTTT.

A few counts support this clonotype. The V call is TRBV19, the J call TRBJ2-7; 9 bases fit TRBD1. The CDR3 sequence is 14 residues long. CDR1 LNHDA and CDR2 SQIVND come from the germline V gene (reference sequence). The trim removed 9 bases at V and 6 bases at J, leaving 12 bases unmatched. The CDR3 loop is CASEPGQGLGEQYF. The CDR3 DNA follows: TGTGCCAGCGAACCGGGACAGGGATTGGGCGAGCAGTACTTC.

This clonotype was recorded at least ten times. This chain connects TRBV20-1 to TRBJ2-7; the D gene is possibly TRBD2 (6 bases). Germline V lookup: CDR1 DFQATT, CDR2 SNEGSKA (reference sequence). CDR3 length: 14 residues. V was clipped by 3 bases and J by 3 bases, with 15 bases between them. The CDR3 loop reads CSASAGGGIYEQYF. The CDR3 DNA is TGCAGTGCTAGCGCGGGTGGAGGGATCTACGAGCAGTACTTC.

This clonotype has more than one count but fewer than ten. The V and J genes are TRBV6-2 or TRBV6-3 and TRBJ1-5; tentatively, D is TRBD1 (5 bases). With 0 bases removed from V and 5 bases from J, the gap between germline ends came to 11 bases. This CDR3 is 15 amino acids long. Germline-derived CDR1 and CDR2 are MNHEY and SVGEGT. The CDR3: CASSYSYQGHQPQHF. CDR3 DNA: TGTGCCAGCAGTTACTCATACCAGGGCCATCAGCCCCAGCATTTT.

This clonotype occurred many times. This chain joins TRBV5-1 and TRBJ1-2; unclear D gene. The CDR3 is 11 amino acids. Per germline, CDR1 SGHRS and CDR2 YFSETQ. The ends were cut back, 6 bases at V and 5 bases at J, with 8 bases in the middle. The CDR3 is CASNSVYGYTF. CDR3 DNA: TGCGCCAGCAATTCAGTTTATGGCTACACCTTC.

Comment on this clonotype: A much larger clone differs from this one at a single base, so this may be a read error. V usage is TRBV29-1 and J usage is TRBJ2-7; 10 bases are shared with TRBD1. The CDR3 is 15 residues long. Germline-derived CDR1 and CDR2 are SQVTM and ANQGSEA. The CDR3 spells CSVEVRDRGSYGQYF. CDR3 coding DNA: TGCAGCGTTGAGGTCCGGGACAGGGGCTCCTACGGGCAGTACTTC.

This clonotype was recorded many times. The CDR3 here is CSPVGGSGNEQFF. As DNA, the CDR3 is TGCAGCCCCGTTGGGGGTTCGGGTAATGAGCAGTTCTTC. V usage is TRBV29-1 and J usage is TRBJ2-1, with D perhaps matching TRBD1 or TRBD2 (5 bases each). Germline loops: CDR1 SQVTM, CDR2 ANQGSEA. V was cut by 8 bases and J by 7 bases, with 18 bases left in between. CDR3 length: 13 amino acids.

This clonotype has ten or more counts. The V call is TRBV20-1, the J call TRBJ2-7, with 13 bases matching TRBD2. After removal of 5 bases from V and 3 bases from J, the junction contained 1 base not matched to a gene. Per germline, CDR1 DFQATT and CDR2 SNEGSKA (reference sequence). The CDR3 extends over 13 amino acids. DNA of the CDR3: TGCAGTGCTCGGACTAGCGGGAGCTACGAGCAGTACTTC. This translates into CSARTSGSYEQYF.